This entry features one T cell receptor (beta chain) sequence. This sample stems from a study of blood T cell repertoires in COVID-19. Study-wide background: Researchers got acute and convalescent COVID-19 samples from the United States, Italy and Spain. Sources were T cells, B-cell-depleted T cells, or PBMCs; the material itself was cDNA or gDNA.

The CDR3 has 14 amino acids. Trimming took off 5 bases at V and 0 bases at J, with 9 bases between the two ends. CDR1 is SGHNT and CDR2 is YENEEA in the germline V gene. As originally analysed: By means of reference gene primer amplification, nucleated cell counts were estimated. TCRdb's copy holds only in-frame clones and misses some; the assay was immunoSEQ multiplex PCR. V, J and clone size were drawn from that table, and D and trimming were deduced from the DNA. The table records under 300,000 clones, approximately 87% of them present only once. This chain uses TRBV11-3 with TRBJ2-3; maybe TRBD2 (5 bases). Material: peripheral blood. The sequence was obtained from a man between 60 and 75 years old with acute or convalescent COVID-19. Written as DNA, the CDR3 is TGTGCCAGCAGCGATCGGACTAGCACAGATACGCAGTATTTT. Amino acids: CASSDRTSTDTQYF.